The 18 T cell receptor beta chains reported below all come from one sample, sequenced in a study of CXCR3-negative and CXCR3-positive naive CD8 T cells. The authors prepared UMI-labeled TRB cDNA libraries by 5' RACE. No DNA is given; TCRdb re-called the 5' RACE reads and lists each CDR3 protein once. In all, the sample yields 100,000 to 150,000 distinct CDR3 sequences. The sequenced sample consisted of naive CXCR3- CD8+ T cells from blood. The sample's subset: CD45RO-CCR7+CD27+CD95- naive CD8+ T cells lacking CXCR3 (TNR3-). The receptor source for this set is a human donor in good health. Some clones in this sample may be carry-over from other donors' samples.

The CDR3 region is CASNGQVISNQPQHF. The genes are TRBV6-2 or TRBV6-3 and TRBJ1-5; TCRdb's assignment of TRBD1 cannot be checked, as there is no DNA. From germline, CDR1 is MNHEY and CDR2 SVGEGT. This CDR3 is built from 15 residues.

The chain has TRBV6-2 or TRBV6-3 and TRBJ1-2; checking the TCRdb D call of TRBD1 is not possible without DNA. Germline loops: CDR1 MNHEY, CDR2 SVGEGT. The length of the CDR3 is 15 residues. CDR3 sequence reads: CASSSGRATGYGYTF.

The CDR3 reads CASSQVVGHEQYF. This chain joins TRBV14 and TRBJ2-7; TCRdb designates TRBD2, a call that cannot be tested without DNA. The germline V gene has CDR1 SGHDN and CDR2 FVKESK. The CDR3 covers 13 residues. Full variable domain (missing parts from reference TRBV14 and TRBJ2-7): EAGVTQFPSHSVIEKGQTVTLRCDPISGHDNLYWYRRVMGKEIKFLLHFVKESKQDESGMPNNRFLAERTGGTYSTLKVQPAELEDSGVYFCASSQVVGHEQYFGPGTRLTVT.

V and J are TRBV25-1 and TRBJ1-1; there is no DNA to check the TCRdb D call of TRBD1. The CDR3 totals 12 residues. From germline, CDR1 is MGHDK and CDR2 SYGVNS. This CDR3 is CASSARGGGAFF.

The J gene is TRBJ2-7, the V gene TRBV7-9. Germline CDR1 and CDR2: SEHNR and FQNEAQ (reference sequence). There are 14 residues in the CDR3. The CDR3 region is CASSPLMGPYEQYF.

The V gene is TRBV11-1, the J gene TRBJ1-1. The CDR3 loop spans 16 amino acids. Germline-derived CDR1 and CDR2 are SGHAT and FQDESV (reference sequence). The chain's CDR3 is CASSSSIGRANTEALF.

This chain links TRBV4-3 with TRBJ2-1; TCRdb lists TRBD2, though no DNA is available to test this call. The CDR3 is made up of 19 amino acids. Per germline, CDR1 LGHNA and CDR2 YSLEER. This CDR3 is CASSQDWLAGGPGYNEQFF.

The chain is built from TRBV5-1 and TRBJ2-7; checking the TCRdb D call of TRBD1 is not possible without DNA. Germline V lookup: CDR1 SGHRS, CDR2 YFSETQ. This CDR3 contains 15 residues. This CDR3 is CASSPGDRGSYEQYF.

The CDR3 sequence is CASSLALARTYEQYF. The chain couples TRBV7-9 to TRBJ2-7; TCRdb's assignment of TRBD1 cannot be checked, as there is no DNA. Germline-derived CDR1 and CDR2 are SEHNR and FQNEAQ (reference sequence). The CDR3 is made up of 15 amino acids.

The rearrangement uses TRBV12-3 or TRBV12-4 and TRBJ2-7; lacking DNA, the TRBD1 call made by TCRdb goes unchecked. This CDR3 region has 18 residues. The CDR3 loop reads CASSLEPPSVSGDYEQYF.

V is TRBV15 and J is TRBJ2-1. CDR3 length: 15 amino acids. Germline CDR1 is LNHNV and CDR2 is YYDKDF (reference sequence). CDR3 residues: CATNRDISTYNEQFF.

The gene calls are TRBV4-2 and TRBJ1-1. CDR3 size: 14 residues. Germline values: CDR1 LGHNA, CDR2 YNFKEQ. CDR3 region: CASSQEGLYTEAFF.

This chain joins TRBV5-1 and TRBJ2-7; the TCRdb D gene call, TRBD1, has no DNA to confirm it. The germline gives CDR1 SGHRS, CDR2 YFSETQ. The CDR3 runs 12 residues. The chain's CDR3 is CASSFWGDEQYF.

The rearrangement joins TRBV7-8 to TRBJ2-3; TCRdb gives TRBD2 as the D gene, but with no DNA this cannot be confirmed. Germline V gene sequence: CDR1 SGHVS, CDR2 FQNEAQ. This CDR3 has 15 residues. CDR3: CASSAIGGAPDTQYF.

The gene calls are TRBV29-1 and TRBJ2-7. Germline loops: CDR1 SQVTM, CDR2 ANQGSEA. The CDR3 is made up of 13 amino acids. The CDR3: CSVGASRTYEQYF.

J is TRBJ2-2 and V is TRBV19. This CDR3 is built from 14 residues. The germline gives CDR1 LNHDA, CDR2 SQIVND (reference sequence). This chain's CDR3 is CASKVSTGTGELFF.

This rearrangement joins TRBV7-6 to TRBJ1-1; the D gene TCRdb calls, TRBD1, cannot be checked with no DNA. Germline CDR1 reads SGHVS; CDR2 reads FNYEAQ. This CDR3 has 14 residues. Here the CDR3 reads CASSPGTGASEAFF.

The chain combines TRBV27 with TRBJ1-1. Germline CDR1 is MNHEY and CDR2 is SMNVEV (reference sequence). The length of the CDR3 is 18 residues. CDR3 loop: CASSPNWGMGGDDTEAFF.